This T cell receptor beta chain was profiled in a study of T cells in Graves' hyperthyroidism and ophthalmopathy. General study results and limits: The model made its ophthalmopathy prediction, and onset followed a median 6.5 months later. Most expanded thyroid clonotypes above 0.001 also appeared in blood.

In its sample, this clonotype was seen many times. What it binds is unknown. The CDR3 is 15 amino acids. V lost 3 bases, J lost 8 bases, and 19 bases lay in between. CDR1 and CDR2 (germline): KGHSH, LQKENI. Criteria for exclusion of patients were uncontrolled infection, other autoimmune disease, pregnancy or lactation. Thyroid ultrasound, orbital computed tomography, clinical symptoms, and serum thyroxine and TRAb underpinned diagnoses. RNA transcripts provided the source from which TCR beta CDR3 regions were amplified. HTBI primers were employed in a first-round RT-PCR of the TCR CDR3. TCRdb used MiXCR to reprocess the multiplex PCR reads, holding one entry per CDR3 protein. The repertoire consists of 400,000 to 550,000 distinct CDR3 sequences, with approximately 24% occurring once and the leading ten covering 11%.

V and J are TRBV18 and TRBJ2-5; D ambiguous. Sequencing was carried out using blood. This receptor was identified in a young woman with Graves' ophthalmopathy. The CDR3 DNA reads as TGTGCCAGCTCACCCGAGACGGTGGATGGTGGAACCCAGTACTTC. Amino acids: CASSPETVDGGTQYF.